The 7 T cell receptor beta chains listed next were all sequenced from one sample in a study of blood T cells in healthy people across ages. A J-beta primer mix and a sample-barcoded 5' primer were used in a second PCR of roughly 6 to 11 cycles. TCRdb reanalysed the 5' RACE reads using MiXCR and keeps one entry per CDR3 protein. The data show approximately 810,000 distinct CDR3 sequences, 29% seen once. Sequenced input: blood. The receptors shown here come from a woman older than 75 in good health.

At least ten counts were recorded for this clonotype. The V and J genes are TRBV5-1 and TRBJ2-5, with 12 positions matching TRBD1. The CDR3 is 17 amino acids. With 0 bases clipped from V and 2 bases from J, the junction kept 5 bases outside the gene matches. The germline V gene encodes CDR1 SGHRS and CDR2 YFSETQ. This CDR3 is CASSLDRDRGLQETQYF. The CDR3 DNA reads as TGCGCCAGCAGCTTGGACCGGGACAGGGGGCTTCAAGAGACCCAGTACTTC.

This sequence joins TRBV7-2 and TRBJ1-1, with 9 bases fitting TRBD1. The CDR3 is made up of 16 amino acids. CDR1 is SGHTA and CDR2 is FQGNSA in the germline V gene. V lost 5 bases to trimming and J lost 6 bases; unmatched junction nucleotides: 13. This chain's CDR3 is CASSQQGANFNPEAFF. CDR3 nucleotides: TGTGCCAGCAGCCAACAGGGGGCGAATTTTAATCCTGAAGCTTTCTTT.

In the case of this clonotype: A clone one base away is much larger, so this may be a read error. The chain is built from TRBV29-1 and TRBJ1-4; D is undetermined. Germline lookup yields CDR1 SQVTM and CDR2 ANQGSEA. The CDR3 sequence is 13 residues long. The DNA of the CDR3 is TGCAGCGTTGCGGGAGAGTTAGGTGAAAAACGGTTTTTT. Translating it yields CSVAGELGEKRFF.

This clonotype has only a few counts. This may arise from a read error, as a much more abundant clone is one base away. This sequence joins TRBV20-1 and TRBJ2-7, with 12 nucleotides matching TRBD1. With V trimmed by 0 bases and J by 5 bases, 5 bases remained unmatched. CDR3 size: 15 residues. Per the germline V gene, CDR1 is DFQATT and CDR2 is SNEGSKA (reference sequence). This CDR3 is CSARDSGTGGHEQYF. For the CDR3, the DNA is TGCAGTGCTAGAGATAGTGGGACAGGGGGCCACGAGCAGTACTTC.

The chain carries TRBV7-2 and TRBJ2-2; D may correspond to TRBD1 or TRBD2 (5 bases each). The V gene lost 3 bases and the J gene lost 1 base, with 12 bases spanning the gap. This CDR3 spans 16 amino acids. CDR1 is SGHTA, CDR2 FQGNSA, per germline. The CDR3 nucleotides are TGTGCCAGCAGCTTGGATGGGACGAGGAACACCGGGGAGCTGTTTTTT. It translates to CASSLDGTRNTGELFF.

This clonotype has a single count. This sequence joins TRBV4-3 and TRBJ1-1; a possible D gene is TRBD1 (5 bases). This CDR3 region has 15 residues. Trimming cost V 0 bases and J 1 base, with 9 bases left between them. CDR1 and CDR2 (germline): LGHNA, YSLEER. Here the CDR3 reads CASSQDRVRNTEAFF. The CDR3 nucleotides read TGCGCCAGCAGCCAAGACAGGGTACGGAACACTGAAGCTTTCTTT.

The sample holds a few counts of this clonotype. The gene calls are TRBV20-1 and TRBJ1-1; D gene uncertain. This CDR3 region has 12 residues. Germline CDR1 and CDR2: DFQATT and SNEGSKA (reference sequence). Trimming cost V 0 bases and J 3 bases, with 5 bases left between them. DNA of the CDR3: TGCAGTGCTAGAGATAGGTACACTGAAGCTTTCTTT. Translating gives CSARDRYTEAFF.